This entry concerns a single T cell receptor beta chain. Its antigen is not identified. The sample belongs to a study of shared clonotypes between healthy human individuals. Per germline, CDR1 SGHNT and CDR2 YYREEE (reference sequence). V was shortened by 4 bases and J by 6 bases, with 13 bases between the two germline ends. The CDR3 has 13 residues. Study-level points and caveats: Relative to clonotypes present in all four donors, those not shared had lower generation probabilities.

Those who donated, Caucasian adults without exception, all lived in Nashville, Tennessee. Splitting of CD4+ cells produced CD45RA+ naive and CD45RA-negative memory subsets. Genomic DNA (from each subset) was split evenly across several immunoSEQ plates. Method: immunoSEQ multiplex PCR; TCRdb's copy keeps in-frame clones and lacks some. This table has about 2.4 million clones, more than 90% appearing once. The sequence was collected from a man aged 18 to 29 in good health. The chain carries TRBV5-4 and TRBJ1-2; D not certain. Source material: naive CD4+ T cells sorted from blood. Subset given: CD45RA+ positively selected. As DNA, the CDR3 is TGTGCCAGCAGCCGCGGAATAGTGGATGGCTACACCTTC. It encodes CASSRGIVDGYTF. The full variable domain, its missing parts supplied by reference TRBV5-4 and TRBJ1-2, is ETGVTQSPTHLIKTRGQQVTLRCSSQSGHNTVSWYQQALGQGPQFIFQYYREEENGRGNFPPRFSGLQFPNYSSELNVNALELDDSALYLCASSRGIVDGYTFGSGTRLTVV.